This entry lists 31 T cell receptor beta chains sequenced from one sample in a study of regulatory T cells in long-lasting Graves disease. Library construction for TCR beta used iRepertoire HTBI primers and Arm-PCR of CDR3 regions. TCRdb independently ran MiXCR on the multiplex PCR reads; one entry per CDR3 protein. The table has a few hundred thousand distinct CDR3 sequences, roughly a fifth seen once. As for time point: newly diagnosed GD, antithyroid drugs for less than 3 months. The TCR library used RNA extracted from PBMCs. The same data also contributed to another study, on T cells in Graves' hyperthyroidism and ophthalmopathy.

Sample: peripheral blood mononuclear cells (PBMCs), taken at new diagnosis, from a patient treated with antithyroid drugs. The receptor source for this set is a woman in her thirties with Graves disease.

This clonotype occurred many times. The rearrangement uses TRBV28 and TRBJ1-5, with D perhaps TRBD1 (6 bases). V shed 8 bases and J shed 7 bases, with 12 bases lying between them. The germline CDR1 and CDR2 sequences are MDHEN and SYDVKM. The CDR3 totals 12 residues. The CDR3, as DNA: TGTGCCAGCCAGGAGGGGGGACAGCCCCAGCATTTT. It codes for CASQEGGQPQHF.

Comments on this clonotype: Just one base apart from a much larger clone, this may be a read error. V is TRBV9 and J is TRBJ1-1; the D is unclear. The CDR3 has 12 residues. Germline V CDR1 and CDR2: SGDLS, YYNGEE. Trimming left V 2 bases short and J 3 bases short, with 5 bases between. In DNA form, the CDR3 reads TGTGCCAGCAGCGTTAGGGACACTGAAGCTTTCTTT. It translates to CASSVRDTEAFF. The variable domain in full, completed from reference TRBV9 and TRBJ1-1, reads DSGVTQTPKHLITATGQRVTLRCSPRSGDLSVYWYQQSLDQGLQFLIQYYNGEERAKGNILERFSAQQFPDLHSELNLSSLELGDSALYFCASSVRDTEAFFGQGTRLTVV.

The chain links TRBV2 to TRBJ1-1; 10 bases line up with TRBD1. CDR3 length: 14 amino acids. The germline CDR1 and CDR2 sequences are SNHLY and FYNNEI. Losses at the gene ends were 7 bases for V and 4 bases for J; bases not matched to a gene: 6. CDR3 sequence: CASIPGQGFTEAFF. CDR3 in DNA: TGTGCCAGCATCCCGGGACAGGGGTTCACTGAAGCTTTCTTT.

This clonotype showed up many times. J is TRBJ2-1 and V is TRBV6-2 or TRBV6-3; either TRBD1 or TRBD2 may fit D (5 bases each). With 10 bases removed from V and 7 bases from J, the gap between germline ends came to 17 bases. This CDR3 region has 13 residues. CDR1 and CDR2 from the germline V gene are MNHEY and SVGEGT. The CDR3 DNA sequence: TGTGCCACACGAGGGGTCGACGCGAATGAGCAGTTCTTC. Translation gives CATRGVDANEQFF.

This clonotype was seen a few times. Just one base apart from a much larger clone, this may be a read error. CDR3 sequence reads: CASPPELDSEAFF. As DNA, the CDR3 is TGTGCCAGCCCACCAGAGCTGGACAGTGAAGCTTTCTTT. The chain combines TRBV18 with TRBJ1-1; D may be TRBD1 (6 bases). The CDR3 consists of 13 residues. Germline CDR1 KGHSH, CDR2 LQKENI. Together with reference TRBV18 and TRBJ1-1, the CDR3 gives the full variable domain: NAGVMQNPRHLVRRRGQEARLRCSPMKGHSHVYWYRQLPEEGLKFMVYLQKENIIDESGMPKERFSAEFPKEGPSILRIQQVVRGDSAAYFCASPPELDSEAFFGQGTRLTVV.

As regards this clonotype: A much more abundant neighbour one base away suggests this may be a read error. CDR3 bases: TGTGCCAGCAGTTTCCCGCACAGGTCGGGCTACACCTTC. Its protein is CASSFPHRSGYTF. The chain uses TRBV28 and TRBJ1-2, with D tentatively TRBD1 (5 bases). Trimming cost V 3 bases and J 8 bases, with 13 bases left between them. Germline CDR1 is MDHEN and CDR2 is SYDVKM. The length of the CDR3 is 13 residues.

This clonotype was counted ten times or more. In DNA form, the CDR3 reads TGTGCCTGGAGTAAATTTTCTTACCGGGACAGGGGATATGGCTACACCTTC. Its translation: CAWSKFSYRDRGYGYTF. The V and J genes are TRBV30 and TRBJ1-2, with 10 bases that match TRBD1. The germline CDR1 and CDR2 sequences are GTSNPN and SVGIG (reference sequence). CDR3 length: 17 amino acids. J lost 5 bases, V lost 2 bases, and 14 bases had no gene match.

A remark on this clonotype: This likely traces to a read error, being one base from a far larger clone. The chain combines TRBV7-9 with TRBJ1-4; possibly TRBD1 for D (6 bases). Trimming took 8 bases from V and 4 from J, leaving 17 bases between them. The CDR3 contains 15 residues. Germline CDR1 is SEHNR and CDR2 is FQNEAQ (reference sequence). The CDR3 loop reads CASGRPGHFNEKLFF. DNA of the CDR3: TGTGCCAGCGGCCGTCCGGGACATTTTAATGAAAAACTGTTTTTT.

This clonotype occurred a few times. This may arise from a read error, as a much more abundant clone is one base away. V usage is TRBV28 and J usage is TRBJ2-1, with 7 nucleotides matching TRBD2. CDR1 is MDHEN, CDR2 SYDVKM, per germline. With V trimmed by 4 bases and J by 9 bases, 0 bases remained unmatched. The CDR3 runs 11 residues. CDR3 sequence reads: CASSSSGEQFF. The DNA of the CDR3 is TGTGCCAGCAGTTCTAGCGGTGAGCAGTTCTTC. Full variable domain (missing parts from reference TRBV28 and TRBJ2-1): DVKVTQSSRYLVKRTGEKVFLECVQDMDHENMFWYRQDPGLGLRLIYFSYDVKMKEKGDIPEGYSVSREKKERFSLILESASTNQTSMYLCASSSSGEQFFGPGTRLTVL.

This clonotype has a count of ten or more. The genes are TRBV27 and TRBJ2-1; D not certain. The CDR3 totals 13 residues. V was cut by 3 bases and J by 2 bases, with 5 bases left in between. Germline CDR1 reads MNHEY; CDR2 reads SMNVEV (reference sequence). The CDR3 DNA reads TGTGCCAGCAGTTTTGACACCTACAATGAGCAGTTCTTC. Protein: CASSFDTYNEQFF.

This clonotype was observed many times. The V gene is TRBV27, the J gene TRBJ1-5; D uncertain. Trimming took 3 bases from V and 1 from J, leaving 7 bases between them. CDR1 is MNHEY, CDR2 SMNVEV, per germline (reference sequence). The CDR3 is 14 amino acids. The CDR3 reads CASSFLGSNQPQHF. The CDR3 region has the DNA TGTGCCAGCAGTTTTCTAGGGAGCAATCAGCCCCAGCATTTT.

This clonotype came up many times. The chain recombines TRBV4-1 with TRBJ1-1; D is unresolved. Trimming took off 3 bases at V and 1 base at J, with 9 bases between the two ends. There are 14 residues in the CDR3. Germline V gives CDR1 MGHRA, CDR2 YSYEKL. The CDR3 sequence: CASSHPSGNTEAFF. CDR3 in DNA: TGCGCCAGCAGCCACCCTTCAGGGAACACTGAAGCTTTCTTT.

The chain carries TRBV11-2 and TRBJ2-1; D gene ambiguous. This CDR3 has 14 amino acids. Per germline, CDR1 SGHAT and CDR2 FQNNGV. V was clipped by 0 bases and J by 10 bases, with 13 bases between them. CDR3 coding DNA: TGTGCCAGCAGCTTAGACGTTCAGGTCCGCGAGCAGTTCTTC. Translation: CASSLDVQVREQFF.

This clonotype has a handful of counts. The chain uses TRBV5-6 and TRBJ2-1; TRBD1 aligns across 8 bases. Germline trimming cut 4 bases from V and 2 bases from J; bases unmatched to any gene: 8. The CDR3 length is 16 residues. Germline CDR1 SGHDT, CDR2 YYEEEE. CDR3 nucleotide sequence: TGTGCCAGCAGCCCCTCTTGGACAGGGACCTACAATGAGCAGTTCTTC. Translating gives CASSPSWTGTYNEQFF.

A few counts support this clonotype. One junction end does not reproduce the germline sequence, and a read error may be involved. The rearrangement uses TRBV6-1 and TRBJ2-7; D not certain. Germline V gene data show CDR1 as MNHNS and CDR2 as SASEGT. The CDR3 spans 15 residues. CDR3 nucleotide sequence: TGTGCCAGCGCCAACTGGGGAAGATTTTCCTACGAACAGTACTTC. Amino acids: CASANWGRFSYEQYF.

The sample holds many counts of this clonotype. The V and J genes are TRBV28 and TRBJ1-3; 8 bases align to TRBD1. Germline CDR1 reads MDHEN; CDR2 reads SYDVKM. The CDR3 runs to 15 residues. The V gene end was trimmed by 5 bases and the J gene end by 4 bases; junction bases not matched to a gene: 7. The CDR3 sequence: CASSQQGAGGNTIYF. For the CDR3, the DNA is TGTGCCAGCAGTCAGCAGGGGGCGGGAGGAAACACCATATATTTT.

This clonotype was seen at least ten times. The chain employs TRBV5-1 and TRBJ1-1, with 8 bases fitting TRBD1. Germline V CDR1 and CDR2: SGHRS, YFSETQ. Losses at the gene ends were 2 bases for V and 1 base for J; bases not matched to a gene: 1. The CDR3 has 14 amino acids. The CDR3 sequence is CASSFTGGNTEAFF. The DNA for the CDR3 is TGCGCCAGCAGCTTTACAGGGGGGAACACTGAAGCTTTCTTT.

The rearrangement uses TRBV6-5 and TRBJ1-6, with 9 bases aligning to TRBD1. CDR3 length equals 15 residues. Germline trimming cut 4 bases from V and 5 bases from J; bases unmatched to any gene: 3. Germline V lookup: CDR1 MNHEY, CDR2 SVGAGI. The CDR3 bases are TGTGCCAGCAGTTTGACAGGGGGTGATAATTCACCCCTCCACTTT. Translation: CASSLTGGDNSPLHF.

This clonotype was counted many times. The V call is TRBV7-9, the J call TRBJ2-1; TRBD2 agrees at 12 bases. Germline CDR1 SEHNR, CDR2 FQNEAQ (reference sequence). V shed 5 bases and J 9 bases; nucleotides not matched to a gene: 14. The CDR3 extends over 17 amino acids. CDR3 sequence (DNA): TGTGCCAGCAGCGCCAAAAGACTAGCGGGAGTTCTTCGTGAGCAGTTCTTC. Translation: CASSAKRLAGVLREQFF.

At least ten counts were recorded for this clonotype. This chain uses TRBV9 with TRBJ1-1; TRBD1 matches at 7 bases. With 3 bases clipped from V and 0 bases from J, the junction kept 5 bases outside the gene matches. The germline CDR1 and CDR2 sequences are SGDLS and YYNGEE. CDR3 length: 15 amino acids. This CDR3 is CASSAGQTLNTEAFF. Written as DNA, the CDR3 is TGTGCCAGCAGCGCGGGACAGACTTTGAACACTGAAGCTTTCTTT. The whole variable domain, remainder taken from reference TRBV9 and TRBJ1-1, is DSGVTQTPKHLITATGQRVTLRCSPRSGDLSVYWYQQSLDQGLQFLIQYYNGEERAKGNILERFSAQQFPDLHSELNLSSLELGDSALYFCASSAGQTLNTEAFFGQGTRLTVV.

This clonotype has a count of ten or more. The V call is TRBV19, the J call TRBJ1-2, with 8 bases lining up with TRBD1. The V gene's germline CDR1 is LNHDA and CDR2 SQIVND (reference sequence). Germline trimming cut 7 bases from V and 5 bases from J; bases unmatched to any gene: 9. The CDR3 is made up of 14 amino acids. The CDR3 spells CASKAGGAEYGYTF. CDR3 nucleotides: TGTGCCAGTAAAGCAGGGGGCGCAGAGTATGGCTACACCTTC. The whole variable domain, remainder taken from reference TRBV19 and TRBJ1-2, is DGGITQSPKYLFRKEGQNVTLSCEQNLNHDAMYWYRQDPGQGLRLIYYSQIVNDFQKGDIAEGYSVSREKKESFPLTVTSAQKNPTAFYLCASKAGGAEYGYTFGSGTRLTVV.

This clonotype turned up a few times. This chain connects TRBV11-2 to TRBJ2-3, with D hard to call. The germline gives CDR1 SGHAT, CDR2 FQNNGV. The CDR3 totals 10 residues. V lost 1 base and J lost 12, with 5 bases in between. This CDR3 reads CASSLGLQYF. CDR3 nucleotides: TGTGCCAGCAGCTTAGGTCTACAGTATTTT.

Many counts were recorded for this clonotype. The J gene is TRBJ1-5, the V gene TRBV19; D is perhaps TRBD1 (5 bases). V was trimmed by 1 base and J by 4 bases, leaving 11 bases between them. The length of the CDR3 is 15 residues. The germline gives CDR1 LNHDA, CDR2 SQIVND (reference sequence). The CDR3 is CASSIAAQVNQPQHF. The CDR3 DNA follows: TGTGCCAGTAGTATAGCAGCACAGGTTAATCAGCCCCAGCATTTT.

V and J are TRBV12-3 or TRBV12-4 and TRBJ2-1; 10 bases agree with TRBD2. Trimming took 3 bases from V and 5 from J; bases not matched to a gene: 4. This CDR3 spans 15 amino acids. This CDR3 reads CASSFPSGSHNEQFF. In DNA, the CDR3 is TGTGCCAGCAGTTTTCCTAGCGGGAGTCACAATGAGCAGTTCTTC.

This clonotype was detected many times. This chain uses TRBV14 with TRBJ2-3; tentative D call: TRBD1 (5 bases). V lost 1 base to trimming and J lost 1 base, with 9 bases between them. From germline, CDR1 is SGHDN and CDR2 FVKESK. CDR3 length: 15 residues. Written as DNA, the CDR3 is TGTGCCAGCAGCCAAGTGGGGCAGGGCACAGATACGCAGTATTTT. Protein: CASSQVGQGTDTQYF.

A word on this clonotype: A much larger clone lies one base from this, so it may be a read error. The CDR3 coding sequence is TGTGCCTCAGGACAGCACACCTTC. It encodes CASGQHTF. This chain uses TRBV11-3 with TRBJ1-2; D may be TRBD1 (6 bases). Germline V gene sequence: CDR1 SGHNT, CDR2 YENEEA. The V end lost 11 bases, the J end lost 12 bases, and 10 bases lay between the germline ends. This CDR3 comprises 8 residues.

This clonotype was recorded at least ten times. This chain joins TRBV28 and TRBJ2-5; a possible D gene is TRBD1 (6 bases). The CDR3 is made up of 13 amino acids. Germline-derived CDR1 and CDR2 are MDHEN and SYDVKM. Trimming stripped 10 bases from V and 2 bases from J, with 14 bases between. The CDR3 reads CATIAQGQETQYF. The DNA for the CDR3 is TGTGCCACCATCGCCCAGGGGCAAGAGACCCAGTACTTC. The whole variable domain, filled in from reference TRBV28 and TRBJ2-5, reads DVKVTQSSRYLVKRTGEKVFLECVQDMDHENMFWYRQDPGLGLRLIYFSYDVKMKEKGDIPEGYSVSREKKERFSLILESASTNQTSMYLCATIAQGQETQYFGPGTRLLVL.

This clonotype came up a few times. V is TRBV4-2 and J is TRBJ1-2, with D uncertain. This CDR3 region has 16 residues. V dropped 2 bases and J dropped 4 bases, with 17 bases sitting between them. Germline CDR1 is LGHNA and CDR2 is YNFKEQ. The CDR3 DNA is TGTGCCAGCAGCCAATTCCCCGACCGAGGGAGCTATGGCTACACCTTC. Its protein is CASSQFPDRGSYGYTF.

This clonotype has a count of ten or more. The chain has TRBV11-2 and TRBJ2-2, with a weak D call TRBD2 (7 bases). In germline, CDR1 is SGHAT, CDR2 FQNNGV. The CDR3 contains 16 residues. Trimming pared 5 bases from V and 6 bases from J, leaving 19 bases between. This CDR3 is CASSTQLGGQAGELFF. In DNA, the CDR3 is TGTGCCAGCAGCACCCAGTTGGGGGGGCAAGCCGGGGAGCTGTTTTTT.

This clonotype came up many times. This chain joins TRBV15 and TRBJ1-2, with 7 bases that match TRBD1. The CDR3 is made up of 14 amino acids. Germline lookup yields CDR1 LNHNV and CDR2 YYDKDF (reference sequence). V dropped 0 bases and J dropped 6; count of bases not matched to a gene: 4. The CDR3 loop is CATSRDVTGHGYTF. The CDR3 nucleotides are TGTGCCACCAGCAGAGATGTGACAGGGCATGGCTACACCTTC. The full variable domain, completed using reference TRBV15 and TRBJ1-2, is DAMVIQNPRYQVTQFGKPVTLSCSQTLNHNVMYWYQQKSSQAPKLLFHYYDKDFNNEADTPDNFQSRRPNTSFCFLDIRSPGLGDTAMYLCATSRDVTGHGYTFGSGTRLTVV.

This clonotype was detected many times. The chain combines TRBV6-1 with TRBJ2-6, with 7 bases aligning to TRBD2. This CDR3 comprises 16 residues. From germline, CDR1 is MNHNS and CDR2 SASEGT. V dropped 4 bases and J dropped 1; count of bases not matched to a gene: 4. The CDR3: CASSGGGVSGANVLTF. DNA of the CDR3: TGTGCCAGCAGTGGGGGGGGGGTTTCTGGGGCCAACGTCCTGACTTTC.